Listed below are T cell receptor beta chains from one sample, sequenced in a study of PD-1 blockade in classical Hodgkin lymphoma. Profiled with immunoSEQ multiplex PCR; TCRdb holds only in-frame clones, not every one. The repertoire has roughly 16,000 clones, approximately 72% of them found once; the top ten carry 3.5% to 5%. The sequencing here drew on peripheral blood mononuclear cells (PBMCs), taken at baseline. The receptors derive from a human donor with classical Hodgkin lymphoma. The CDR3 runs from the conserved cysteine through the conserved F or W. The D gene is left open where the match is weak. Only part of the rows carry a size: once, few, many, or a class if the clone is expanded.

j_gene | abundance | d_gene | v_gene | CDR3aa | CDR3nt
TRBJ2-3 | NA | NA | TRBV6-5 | CASSYLESTDTQYF | TGTGCCAGCAGTTACTTAGAAAGCACAGATACGCAGTATTTT
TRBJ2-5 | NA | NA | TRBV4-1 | CASSQDPGGQETQYF | TGCGCCAGCAGCCAAGATCCCGGGGGACAAGAGACCCAGTACTTC
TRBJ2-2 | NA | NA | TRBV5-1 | CASGRASIEELFF | TGCGCCAGCGGCCGGGCTAGCATCGAGGAGCTGTTTTTT
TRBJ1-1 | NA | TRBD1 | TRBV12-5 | CASGWKSGGVNTEAFF | TGTGCTAGTGGTTGGAAATCAGGGGGGGTGAACACTGAAGCTTTCTTT
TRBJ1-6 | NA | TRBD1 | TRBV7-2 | CASSQGGQGGSPLHF | TGTGCCAGCAGTCAAGGCGGACAGGGTGGGTCACCCCTCCACTTT
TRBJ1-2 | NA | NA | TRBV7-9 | CASSAAGRNYGYTF | TGTGCCAGCAGCGCCGCGGGACGGAACTATGGCTACACCTTC
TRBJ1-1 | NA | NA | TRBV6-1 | CASGWWRGYTEAFF | TGTGCCAGCGGGTGGTGGAGGGGCTACACTGAAGCTTTCTTT
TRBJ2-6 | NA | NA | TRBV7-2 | CASSLRSGAHSGANVLTF | TGTGCCAGCAGCTTAAGGTCAGGGGCCCACTCTGGGGCCAACGTCCTGACTTTC
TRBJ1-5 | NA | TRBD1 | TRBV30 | CAWGTGGTQPQHF | TGTGCCTGGGGGACAGGGGGCACTCAGCCCCAGCATTTT
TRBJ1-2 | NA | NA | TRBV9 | CASSVSREGDYGYTF | TGTGCCAGCAGCGTCTCCAGGGAAGGGGACTATGGCTACACCTTC
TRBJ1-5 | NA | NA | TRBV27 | CASSTGTIEPQHF | TGTGCCAGCAGTACAGGGACCATCGAGCCCCAGCATTTT
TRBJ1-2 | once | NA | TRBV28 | CASSQADRVHGYTF | TGTGCCAGCAGCCAGGCAGATAGGGTCCATGGCTACACCTTC